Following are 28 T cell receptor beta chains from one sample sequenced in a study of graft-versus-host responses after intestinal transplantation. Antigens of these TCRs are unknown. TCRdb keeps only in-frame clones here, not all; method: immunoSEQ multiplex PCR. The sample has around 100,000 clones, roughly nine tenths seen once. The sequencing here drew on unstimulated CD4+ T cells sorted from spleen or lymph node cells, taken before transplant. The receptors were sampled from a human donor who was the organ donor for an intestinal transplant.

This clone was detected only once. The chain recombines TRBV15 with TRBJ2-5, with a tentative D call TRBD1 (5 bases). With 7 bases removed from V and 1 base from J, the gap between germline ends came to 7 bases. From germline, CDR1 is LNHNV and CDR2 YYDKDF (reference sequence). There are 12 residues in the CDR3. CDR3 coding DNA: TGTGCCACCAAAGGGGCCCAAGAGACCCAGTACTTC. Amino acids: CATKGAQETQYF.

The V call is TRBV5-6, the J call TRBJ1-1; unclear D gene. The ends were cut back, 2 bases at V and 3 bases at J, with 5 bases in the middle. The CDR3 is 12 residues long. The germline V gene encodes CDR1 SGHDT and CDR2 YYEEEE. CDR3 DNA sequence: TGTGCCAGCAGCTTTACAGACACTGAAGCTTTCTTT. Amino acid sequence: CASSFTDTEAFF.

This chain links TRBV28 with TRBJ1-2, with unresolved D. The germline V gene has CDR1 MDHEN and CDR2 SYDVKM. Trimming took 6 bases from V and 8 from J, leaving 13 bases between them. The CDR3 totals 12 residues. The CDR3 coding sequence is TGTGCCAGCAGGTCCTCCTCGTGGGGCTACACCTTC. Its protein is CASRSSSWGYTF.

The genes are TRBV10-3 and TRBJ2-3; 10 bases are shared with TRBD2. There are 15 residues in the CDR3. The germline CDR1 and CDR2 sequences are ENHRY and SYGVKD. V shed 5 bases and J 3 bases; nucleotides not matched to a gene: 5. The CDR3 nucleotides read TGTGCCATCAGTCAACTAGCGGGGTTAACAGATACGCAGTATTTT. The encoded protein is CAISQLAGLTDTQYF.

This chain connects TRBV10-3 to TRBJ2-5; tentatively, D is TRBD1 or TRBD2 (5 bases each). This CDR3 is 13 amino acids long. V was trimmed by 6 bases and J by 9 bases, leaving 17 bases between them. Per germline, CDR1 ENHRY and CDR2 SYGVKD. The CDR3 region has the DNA TGTGCCATCAGCGGGGACCGGGTTGAGGCCCAGTACTTC. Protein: CAISGDRVEAQYF.

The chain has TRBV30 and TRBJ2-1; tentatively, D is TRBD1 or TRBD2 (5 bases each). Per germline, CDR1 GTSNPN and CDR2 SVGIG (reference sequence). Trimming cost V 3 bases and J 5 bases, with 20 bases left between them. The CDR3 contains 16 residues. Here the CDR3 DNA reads TGTGCCTGGAGCTCAGACAGAATGGGGGATAACAATGAGCAGTTCTTC. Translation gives CAWSSDRMGDNNEQFF.

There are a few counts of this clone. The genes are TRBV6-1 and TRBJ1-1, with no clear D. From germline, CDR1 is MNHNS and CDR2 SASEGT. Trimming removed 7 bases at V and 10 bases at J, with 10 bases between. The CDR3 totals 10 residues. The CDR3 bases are TGTGCCAGCACTCTACGTAGAGCTTTCTTT. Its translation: CASTLRRAFF.

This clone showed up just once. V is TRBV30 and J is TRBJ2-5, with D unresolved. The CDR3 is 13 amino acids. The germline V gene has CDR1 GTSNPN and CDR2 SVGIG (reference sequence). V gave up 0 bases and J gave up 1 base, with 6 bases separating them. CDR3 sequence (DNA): TGTGCCTGGAGTGTTAGGGTCCAAGAGACCCAGTACTTC. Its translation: CAWSVRVQETQYF.

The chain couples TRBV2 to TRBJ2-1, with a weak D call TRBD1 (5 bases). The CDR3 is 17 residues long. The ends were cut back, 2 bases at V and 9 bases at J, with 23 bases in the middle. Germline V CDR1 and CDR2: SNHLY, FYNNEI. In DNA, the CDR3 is TGTGCCAGCAGTGAACCAACGAATTATTACAGGTGGGGTGAGCAGTTCTTC. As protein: CASSEPTNYYRWGEQFF.

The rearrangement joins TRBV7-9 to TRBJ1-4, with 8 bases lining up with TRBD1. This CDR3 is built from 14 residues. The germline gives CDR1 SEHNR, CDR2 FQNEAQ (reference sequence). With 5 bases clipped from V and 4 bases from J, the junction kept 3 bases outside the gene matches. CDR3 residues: CASSPGQGNEKLFF. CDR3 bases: TGTGCCAGCAGCCCTGGACAGGGTAATGAAAAACTGTTTTTT.

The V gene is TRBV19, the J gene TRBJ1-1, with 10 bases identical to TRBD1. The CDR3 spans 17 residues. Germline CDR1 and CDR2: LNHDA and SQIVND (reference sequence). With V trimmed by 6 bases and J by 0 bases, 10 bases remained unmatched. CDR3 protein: CASSTYLDRGMNTEAFF. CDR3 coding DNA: TGTGCCAGTAGCACCTACTTGGACAGGGGGATGAACACTGAAGCTTTCTTT.

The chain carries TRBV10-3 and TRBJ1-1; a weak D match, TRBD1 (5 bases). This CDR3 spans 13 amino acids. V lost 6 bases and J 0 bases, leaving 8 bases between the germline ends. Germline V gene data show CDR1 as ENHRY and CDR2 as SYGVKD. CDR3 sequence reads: CAIRQVMNTEAFF. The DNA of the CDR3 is TGTGCCATCAGACAGGTTATGAACACTGAAGCTTTCTTT.

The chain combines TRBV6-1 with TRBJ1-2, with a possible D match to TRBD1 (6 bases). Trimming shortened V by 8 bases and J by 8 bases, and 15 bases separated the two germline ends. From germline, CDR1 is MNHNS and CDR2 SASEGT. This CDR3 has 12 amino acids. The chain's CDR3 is CASGKDRRGYTF. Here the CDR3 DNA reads TGTGCCAGCGGAAAGGACAGAAGAGGCTACACCTTC.

The DNA for the CDR3 is TGTGCCAGCAGCTTTGCCGTCCCTTACTCTGGAAACACCATATATTTT. Residues: CASSFAVPYSGNTIYF. This chain connects TRBV7-2 to TRBJ1-3; D ambiguous. Trimming took 3 bases from V and 0 from J, leaving 12 bases between them. The germline V gene encodes CDR1 SGHTA and CDR2 FQGNSA. The CDR3 runs 16 residues.

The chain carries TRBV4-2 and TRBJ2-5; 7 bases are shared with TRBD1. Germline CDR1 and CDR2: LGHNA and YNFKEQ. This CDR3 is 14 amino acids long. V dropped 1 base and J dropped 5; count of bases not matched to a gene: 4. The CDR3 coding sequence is TGTGCCAGCAGCCAAGTTGAGGGGGCGGAGACCCAGTACTTC. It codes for CASSQVEGAETQYF.

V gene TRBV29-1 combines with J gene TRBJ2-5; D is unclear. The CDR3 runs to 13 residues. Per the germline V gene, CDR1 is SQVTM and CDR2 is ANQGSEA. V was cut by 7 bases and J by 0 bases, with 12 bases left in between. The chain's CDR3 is CSAPTADQETQYF. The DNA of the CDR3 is TGCAGCGCACCGACGGCGGACCAAGAGACCCAGTACTTC.

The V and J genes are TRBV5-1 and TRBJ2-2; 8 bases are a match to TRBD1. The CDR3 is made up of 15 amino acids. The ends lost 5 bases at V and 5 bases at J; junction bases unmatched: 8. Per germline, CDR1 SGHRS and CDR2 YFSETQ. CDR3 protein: CASRGPGQVTGELFF. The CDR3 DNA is TGCGCCAGCAGAGGACCGGGACAGGTTACCGGGGAGCTGTTTTTT. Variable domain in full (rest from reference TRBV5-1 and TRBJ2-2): KAGVTQTPRYLIKTRGQQVTLSCSPISGHRSVSWYQQTPGQGLQFLFEYFSETQRNKGNFPGRFSGRQFSNSRSEMNVSTLELGDSALYLCASRGPGQVTGELFFGEGSRLTVL.

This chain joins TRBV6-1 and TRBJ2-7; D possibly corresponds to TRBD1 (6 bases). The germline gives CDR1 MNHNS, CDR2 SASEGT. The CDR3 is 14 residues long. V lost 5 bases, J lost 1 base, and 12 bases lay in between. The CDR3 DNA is TGTGCCAGCAGTCGGATCGGACAGTCCTACGAGCAGTACTTC. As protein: CASSRIGQSYEQYF.

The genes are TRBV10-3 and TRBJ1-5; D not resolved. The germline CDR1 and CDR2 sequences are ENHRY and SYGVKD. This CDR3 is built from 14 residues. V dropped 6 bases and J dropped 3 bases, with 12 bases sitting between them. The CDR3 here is CAISRDDFNQPQHF. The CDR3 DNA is TGTGCCATCAGCCGCGACGATTTCAATCAGCCCCAGCATTTT.

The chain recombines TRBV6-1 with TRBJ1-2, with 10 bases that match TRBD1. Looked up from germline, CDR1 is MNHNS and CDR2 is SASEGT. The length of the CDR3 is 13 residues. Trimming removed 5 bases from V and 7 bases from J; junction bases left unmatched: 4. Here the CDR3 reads CASSPRTGGGYTF. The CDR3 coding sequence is TGTGCCAGCAGTCCCAGGACAGGGGGTGGCTACACCTTC.

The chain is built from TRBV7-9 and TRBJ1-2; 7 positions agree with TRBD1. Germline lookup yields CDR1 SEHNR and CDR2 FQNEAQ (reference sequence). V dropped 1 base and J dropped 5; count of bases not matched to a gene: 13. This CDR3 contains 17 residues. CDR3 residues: CASSLERFRGKEYGYTF. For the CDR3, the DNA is TGTGCCAGCAGCTTAGAGCGCTTCAGGGGGAAAGAGTATGGCTACACCTTC.

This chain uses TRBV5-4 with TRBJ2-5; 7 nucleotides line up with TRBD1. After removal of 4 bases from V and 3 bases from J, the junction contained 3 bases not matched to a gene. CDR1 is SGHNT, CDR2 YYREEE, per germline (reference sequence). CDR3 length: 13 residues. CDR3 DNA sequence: TGTGCCAGCAGCCGGACAGGTGAAGAGACCCAGTACTTC. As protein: CASSRTGEETQYF.

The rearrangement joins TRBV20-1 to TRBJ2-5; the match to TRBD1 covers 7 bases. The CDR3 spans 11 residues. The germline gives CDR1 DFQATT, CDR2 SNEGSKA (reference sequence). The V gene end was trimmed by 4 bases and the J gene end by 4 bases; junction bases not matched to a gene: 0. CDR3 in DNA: TGCAGTGCTAACAGGGGAGAGACCCAGTACTTC. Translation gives CSANRGETQYF.

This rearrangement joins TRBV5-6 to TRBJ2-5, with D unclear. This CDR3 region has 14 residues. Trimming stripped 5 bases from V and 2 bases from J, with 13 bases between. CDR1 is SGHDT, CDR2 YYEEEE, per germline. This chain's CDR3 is CASSSMAVQETQYF. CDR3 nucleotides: TGTGCCAGCAGTTCGATGGCCGTACAAGAGACCCAGTACTTC. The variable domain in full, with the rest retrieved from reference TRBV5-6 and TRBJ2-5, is DAGVTQSPTHLIKTRGQQVTLRCSPKSGHDTVSWYQQALGQGPQFIFQYYEEEERQRGNFPDRFSGHQFPNYSSELNVNALLLGDSALYLCASSSMAVQETQYFGPGTRLLVL.

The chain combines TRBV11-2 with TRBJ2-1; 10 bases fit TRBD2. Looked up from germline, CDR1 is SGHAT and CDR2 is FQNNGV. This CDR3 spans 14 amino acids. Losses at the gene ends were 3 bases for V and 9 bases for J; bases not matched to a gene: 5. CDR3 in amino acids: CASSLVAGGSEQFF. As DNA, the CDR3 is TGTGCCAGCAGCTTGGTAGCGGGAGGTAGTGAGCAGTTCTTC.

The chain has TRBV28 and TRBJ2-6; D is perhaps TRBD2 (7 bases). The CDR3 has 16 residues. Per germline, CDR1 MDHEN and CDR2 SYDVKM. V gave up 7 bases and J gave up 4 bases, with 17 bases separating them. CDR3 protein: CASTLGGANGANVLTF. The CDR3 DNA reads TGTGCCAGCACCCTGGGGGGGGCGAACGGGGCCAACGTCCTGACTTTC. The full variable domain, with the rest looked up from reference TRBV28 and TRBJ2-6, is DVKVTQSSRYLVKRTGEKVFLECVQDMDHENMFWYRQDPGLGLRLIYFSYDVKMKEKGDIPEGYSVSREKKERFSLILESASTNQTSMYLCASTLGGANGANVLTFGAGSRLTVL.

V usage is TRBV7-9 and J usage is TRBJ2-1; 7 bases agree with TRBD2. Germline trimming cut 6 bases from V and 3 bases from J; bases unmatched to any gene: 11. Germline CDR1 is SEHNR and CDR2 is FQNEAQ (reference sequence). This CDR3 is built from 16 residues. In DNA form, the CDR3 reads TGTGCCAGCAGTCGCAGCGGGGTAGCCTTCTACAATGAGCAGTTCTTC. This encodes CASSRSGVAFYNEQFF.

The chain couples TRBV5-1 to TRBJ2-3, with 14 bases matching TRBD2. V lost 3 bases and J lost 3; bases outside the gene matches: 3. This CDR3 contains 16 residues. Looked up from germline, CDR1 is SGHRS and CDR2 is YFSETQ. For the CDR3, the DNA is TGCGCCAGCAGCTGGACTAGCGGGAGGCCAACAGATACGCAGTATTTT. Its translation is CASSWTSGRPTDTQYF.